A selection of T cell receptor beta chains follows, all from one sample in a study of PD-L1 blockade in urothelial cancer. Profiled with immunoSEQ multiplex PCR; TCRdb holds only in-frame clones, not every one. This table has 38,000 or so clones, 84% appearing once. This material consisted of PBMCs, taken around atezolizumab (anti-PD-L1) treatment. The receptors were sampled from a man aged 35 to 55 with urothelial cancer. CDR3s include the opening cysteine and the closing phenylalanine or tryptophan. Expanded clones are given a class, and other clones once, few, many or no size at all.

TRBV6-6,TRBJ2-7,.,CASSKLGQGESEQYF
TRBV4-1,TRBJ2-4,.,CASSPGYASERIKNIQYF
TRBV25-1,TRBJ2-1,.,CASSRTSGRTYNEQFF
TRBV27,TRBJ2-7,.,CASSSRLETDEQYF
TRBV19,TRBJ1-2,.,CASSPAGTAWGGYTF
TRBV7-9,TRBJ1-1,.,CASSVRPNTEAFF
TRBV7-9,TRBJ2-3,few,CASSSPTGLAADTQYF
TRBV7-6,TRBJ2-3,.,CASSPVSGSSDTQYF
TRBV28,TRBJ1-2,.,CASSPSTAYYGYTF
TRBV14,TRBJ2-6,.,CASSQDFDLNRGQPVSGANVLTF
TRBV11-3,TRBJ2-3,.,CATPPDSGKDTQYF
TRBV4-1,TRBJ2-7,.,CASSQDLEGGGRVFREQYF
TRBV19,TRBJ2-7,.,CASSIVHGSSYEQYF
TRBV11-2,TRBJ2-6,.,CASSLTGGGVSTGANVLTF
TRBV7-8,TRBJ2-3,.,CASRFTSGSTDTQYF
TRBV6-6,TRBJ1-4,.,CASSYSTATNEKLFF
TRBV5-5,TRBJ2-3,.,CASSSRRGPDTQYF
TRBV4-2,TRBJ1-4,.,CASSQAAGPEPNEKLFF
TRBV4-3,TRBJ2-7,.,CASSQERPGLDEQYF
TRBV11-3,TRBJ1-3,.,CASSLGASSGNTIYF
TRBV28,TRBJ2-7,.,CASSSSGTWAYEQYF
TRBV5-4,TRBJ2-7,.,CASSGGTSGRSSYEQYF
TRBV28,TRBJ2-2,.,CASSPGGRGTGELFF
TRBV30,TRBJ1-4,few,CAFRDRRVEKLFF
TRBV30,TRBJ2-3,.,CAWSPGTDTQYF
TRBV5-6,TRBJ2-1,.,CASSSNRGLGNEQFF
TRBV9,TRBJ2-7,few,CASSVESGGYEQYF
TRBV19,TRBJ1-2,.,CASSVGQGGTRGYTF
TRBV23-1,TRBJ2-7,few,CASSPPTYYEQYF
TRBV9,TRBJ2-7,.,CASSPSGNEQYF
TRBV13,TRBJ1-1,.,CASRPRGTTGGTEAFF
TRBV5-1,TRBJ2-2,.,CASSLVPGVGNTGELFF
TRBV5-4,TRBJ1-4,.,CASSLAAGKNEKLFF
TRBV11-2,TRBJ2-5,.,CASSLVSRGETQYF
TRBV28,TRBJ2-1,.,CASSGLQRSYNEQFF